Listed below are T cell receptor beta chains from one sample, sequenced in a study of T cell responses to AZD1222 COVID-19 vaccine. Produced via immunoSEQ multiplex PCR; TCRdb's table is partial and in-frame only. The sample has 100,000 to 150,000 clones, approximately 90% seen once. This specimen was peripheral blood, taken on day 0 of AZD1222 vaccination. The receptor set was obtained from an adult in good health. Each CDR3 is given with its conserved first and last residue. A D gene is named only where the DNA matches it firmly. Clone size, where shown, is once, few, many, or a class for clones that have expanded.

v_call,cdr3_length,j_call,clone_size,d_call,cdr3_aa,cdr3_nt
TRBV4-3,17,TRBJ1-3,NA,NA,CASSQVFGQSSGNTIYF,TGCGCCAGCAGCCAAGTTTTTGGACAGAGCTCTGGAAACACCATATATTTT
TRBV1,17,TRBJ2-7,NA,NA,CTSSLNGPGRNYYEQYF,TGCACCAGCAGCCTAAATGGCCCGGGCAGAAACTACTACGAGCAGTACTTC
TRBV5-4,15,TRBJ1-4,once,NA,CASSGPGAGNEKLFF,TGTGCCAGCAGCGGACCCGGGGCGGGGAATGAAAAACTGTTTTTT
TRBV7-3,13,TRBJ2-5,NA,NA,CASRAGPQETQYF,TGTGCCAGCAGGGCAGGACCCCAAGAGACCCAGTACTTC
TRBV24-1,15,TRBJ2-3,once,NA,CATSDSGLTDDTQYF,TGTGCCACCAGTGATTCGGGGCTCACGGATGATACGCAGTATTTT
TRBV21-1,14,TRBJ1-1,NA,NA,CAREGGRENTEAFF,TGTGCCAGAGAGGGGGGCAGGGAGAACACTGAAGCTTTCTTT
TRBV28,12,TRBJ1-1,NA,NA,CACGGVNTEAFF,TGTGCATGCGGAGGGGTAAACACTGAAGCTTTCTTT
TRBV11-2,12,TRBJ2-7,NA,TRBD2,CATLREGHEQYF,TGTGCCACCCTACGGGAGGGCCACGAGCAGTACTTC
TRBV6-2/TRBV6-3,14,TRBJ1-1,once,NA,CASSPPFGRTEAFF,TGTGCCAGCAGCCCCCCCTTCGGGCGGACTGAAGCTTTCTTT
TRBV6-2/TRBV6-3,13,TRBJ1-6,NA,NA,CASSYSENSPLHF,TGTGCCAGCAGTTACTCTGAAAATTCACCCCTCCACTTT
TRBV6-5,13,TRBJ2-7,NA,TRBD1,CASSYGTGLEQYF,TGTGCCAGCAGTTACGGGACAGGGCTAGAGCAGTACTTC
TRBV7-3,15,TRBJ2-3,NA,TRBD1,CASSPDRGRADTQYF,TGTGCCAGCAGCCCGGACAGGGGGCGCGCAGATACGCAGTATTTT
TRBV4-2,16,TRBJ2-5,NA,NA,CASSQARNGLGETQYF,TGTGCCAGCAGCCAAGCTCGAAATGGGTTGGGGGAGACCCAGTACTTC
TRBV20-1,11,TRBJ2-7,NA,NA,CSARASYEQYF,TGCAGTGCTAGAGCCAGTTACGAGCAGTACTTC